Listed below are T cell receptor beta chains from one sample, sequenced in a study of blood T cells in healthy people across ages. MiXCR, applied by TCRdb to the 5' RACE reads, yields one record per CDR3 protein. The table lists about a million distinct CDR3 sequences, 51% of them singletons. The source material was blood. The receptors shown here come from a woman in her fifties or sixties in good health. CDR3s include the opening cysteine and the closing phenylalanine or tryptophan. A D gene is named only where the DNA matches it firmly. Clone size is given for some rows only: seen once, a few or many times, or a class if the clone is expanded.

D,size,V,J,DNA,CDR3
TRBD1,-,TRBV20-1,TRBJ1-2,TGCAGTGCAACTACAGGGGCGAAGGATGGCTACACCTTC,CSATTGAKDGYTF
TRBD2,-,TRBV3-1,TRBJ2-7,TGTGCCAGCAGCCAAGCCCTCCTAGCGGGAGGGCCCTACGAGCAGTACTTC,CASSQALLAGGPYEQYF
-,once,TRBV4-1,TRBJ2-5,TGCGCCAGCAGCCGACAAGGGGGTACCCAGTACTTC,CASSRQGGTQYF
-,-,TRBV28,TRBJ2-7,TGTGCCACCCGCCAGGCGAGAAACCGCCCCTACGAGCAGTACTTC,CATRQARNRPYEQYF
TRBD1,-,TRBV20-1,TRBJ2-5,TGCAGTGCCGACAGACAGGGATGGCCAGAGACCCAGTACTTC,CSADRQGWPETQYF
-,-,TRBV7-2,TRBJ2-3,TGTGCCAGCAGCTATCAGACGGGGGTAACGCAGTATTTT,CASSYQTGVTQYF
TRBD1,few,TRBV4-1,TRBJ1-2,TGCGCCAGCAGCCAACCGGGACAGGGGGGTTCCTATGGCTACACCTTC,CASSQPGQGGSYGYTF
TRBD2,few,TRBV24-1,TRBJ2-1,TGTGCCACCAGGCAAAGCGGGAGGGCCGCTGAGCAGTTCTTC,CATRQSGRAAEQFF
TRBD2,-,TRBV15,TRBJ2-3,TGTGCCACCAGCAGAGTCCGGACTAGTGCAGATACGCAGTATTTT,CATSRVRTSADTQYF
-,-,TRBV4-1,TRBJ1-5,TGCGCCTGCAGCCCAGTGGTGGGGGCCAGCAATCAGCCCCAGCATTTT,CACSPVVGASNQPQHF
-,few,TRBV7-9,TRBJ2-7,TGTGCCAGCAGCTTAGACGTGTTCGGTAGCTCCTACGAGCAGTACTTC,CASSLDVFGSSYEQYF
-,few,TRBV7-2,TRBJ2-1,TGTGCCAGCAGCAAGCCACCGGGCCGGGGAACGGCTTCCTTCTCCTACAATGAGCAGTTCTTC,CASSKPPGRGTASFSYNEQFF
TRBD2,-,TRBV27,TRBJ2-3,TGTGCCAGCAGTTTTTCATGGGGAGGGACCACAGATACGCAGTATTTT,CASSFSWGGTTDTQYF
-,-,TRBV20-1,TRBJ2-7,TGCAGTGCTAGAGATCCTATCCTCCCCTACGAGCAGTACTTC,CSARDPILPYEQYF
-,-,TRBV6-1,TRBJ1-1,TGTGCCAGCAGTAAAGGGGAGTGGAACACTGAAGCTTTCTTT,CASSKGEWNTEAFF